Shown below are 18 T cell receptor beta chains from a single sample sequenced in a study of a mutant IDH1 vaccine in newly diagnosed glioma. Only in-frame clones appear in the TCRdb table, and some are missing; sequencing was by immunoSEQ multiplex PCR. This sample has tens of thousands of clones, with around 80% found just once. The antigens of these receptors remain unknown. As for time point: week 11, during vaccination. Each vaccine dose was 300 ug of mutant IDH1 20-mer peptide, with topical imiquimod. The sequencing here drew on PBMCs, taken from a glioma patient whose treatment included an IDH1 peptide vaccine. The receptors shown here come from a man aged 50-60 years with glioma.

The gene calls are TRBV5-4 and TRBJ2-1; D is possibly TRBD2 (7 bases). V was pared by 2 bases and J by 7 bases, with 19 bases between. The germline gives CDR1 SGHNT, CDR2 YYREEE (reference sequence). This CDR3 spans 16 amino acids. Here the CDR3 DNA reads TGTGCCAGCAGCTTCGGTTCGAGGGGGGGTGGTAATGAGCAGTTCTTC. Encoded protein: CASSFGSRGGGNEQFF.

The chain uses TRBV14 and TRBJ2-5, with D perhaps matching TRBD2 (6 bases). V lost 4 bases, J lost 6 bases, and 21 bases lay in between. The CDR3 runs 16 residues. Germline CDR1 SGHDN, CDR2 FVKESK. CDR3: CASSRLGTRGGKTQYF. As DNA, the CDR3 is TGTGCCAGCAGCCGCCTCGGGACTCGAGGAGGAAAGACCCAGTACTTC.

The gene calls are TRBV7-9 and TRBJ1-6, with 10 bases identical to TRBD1. The trim removed 2 bases at V and 7 bases at J, leaving 2 bases unmatched. Germline CDR1 SEHNR, CDR2 FQNEAQ (reference sequence). There are 15 residues in the CDR3. CDR3 region: CASSLPGQGNSPLHF. For the CDR3, the DNA is TGTGCCAGCAGCTTACCGGGACAGGGGAATTCACCCCTCCACTTT.

This chain connects TRBV19 to TRBJ1-1, with D possibly being TRBD1 (5 bases). The V gene's germline CDR1 is LNHDA and CDR2 SQIVND (reference sequence). The CDR3 spans 14 residues. The germline V and J ends were trimmed by 3 bases and 0 bases, with 8 bases remaining between them. The CDR3 coding sequence is TGTGCCAGTAGTATTGGGACTTTGAACACTGAAGCTTTCTTT. Its protein product is CASSIGTLNTEAFF.

This chain uses TRBV19 with TRBJ2-5; weak D call: TRBD1 (5 bases). Trimming took off 2 bases at V and 9 bases at J, with 10 bases between the two ends. Looked up from germline, CDR1 is LNHDA and CDR2 is SQIVND (reference sequence). The CDR3 has 12 residues. DNA for the CDR3: TGTGCCAGTAGTATACGAGAAGGGGCCCAGTACTTC. This translates into CASSIREGAQYF.

The gene calls are TRBV7-9 and TRBJ2-7, with D possibly matching TRBD2 (5 bases). The CDR3 is 15 residues long. V lost 2 bases and J 3 bases, leaving 14 bases between the germline ends. Germline V CDR1 and CDR2: SEHNR, FQNEAQ (reference sequence). CDR3 bases: TGTGCCAGCAGCTTAATTGAGGGCAGTCACTACGAGCAGTACTTC. This codes for CASSLIEGSHYEQYF.

The chain couples TRBV11-2 to TRBJ2-7; D not certain. V dropped 0 bases and J dropped 2 bases, with 8 bases sitting between them. CDR1 is SGHAT and CDR2 is FQNNGV in the germline V gene. This CDR3 comprises 14 residues. The CDR3 coding sequence is TGTGCCAGCAGCTTAGAGGGCGGTCCCTACGAGCAGTACTTC. Translating gives CASSLEGGPYEQYF.

The genes are TRBV14 and TRBJ2-6; D call uncertain. The germline V gene has CDR1 SGHDN and CDR2 FVKESK. V was pared by 3 bases and J by 2 bases, with 5 bases between. This CDR3 spans 14 amino acids. The CDR3 here is CASSQLTGANVLTF. For the CDR3, the DNA is TGTGCCAGCAGCCAGCTAACTGGGGCCAACGTCCTGACTTTC.

This chain links TRBV27 with TRBJ2-7; 11 bases match TRBD2. Looked up from germline, CDR1 is MNHEY and CDR2 is SMNVEV (reference sequence). With 3 bases clipped from V and 3 bases from J, the junction kept 10 bases outside the gene matches. The CDR3 runs to 17 residues. The CDR3 reads CASSFTPGTSGVYEQYF. CDR3 nucleotides: TGTGCCAGCAGTTTTACCCCCGGGACTAGCGGAGTCTACGAGCAGTACTTC.

The chain carries TRBV11-3 and TRBJ1-1, with unresolved D. V lost 3 bases and J lost 5, with 4 bases in between. Germline V gene data show CDR1 as SGHNT and CDR2 as YENEEA. The length of the CDR3 is 11 residues. The CDR3: CASSFRTEAFF. In nucleotides, the CDR3 is TGTGCCAGCAGCTTCAGGACTGAAGCTTTCTTT.

The J gene is TRBJ2-2, the V gene TRBV6-5; D possibly corresponds to TRBD2 (6 bases). The V gene's germline CDR1 is MNHEY and CDR2 SVGAGI. There are 15 residues in the CDR3. Trimming took off 8 bases at V and 3 bases at J, with 16 bases between the two ends. CDR3 coding DNA: TGTGCCAGCGGGGGAGGTCCTCCGGACACCGGGGAGCTGTTTTTT. This encodes CASGGGPPDTGELFF.

The DNA of the CDR3 is TGTGCCAGCAGTTATGGAGAGACAGGGAGCTCCTACGAGCAGTACTTC. Its translation: CASSYGETGSSYEQYF. This sequence joins TRBV6-5 and TRBJ2-7; 7 positions match TRBD1. This CDR3 region has 16 residues. In germline, CDR1 is MNHEY, CDR2 SVGAGI. J lost 0 bases, V lost 3 bases, and 8 bases had no gene match.

This clone was seen just once. V gene TRBV5-4 combines with J gene TRBJ2-4; 13 bases match TRBD2. The CDR3 runs to 18 residues. V dropped 4 bases and J dropped 0; count of bases not matched to a gene: 7. From germline, CDR1 is SGHNT and CDR2 YYREEE (reference sequence). CDR3 protein: CASSAGTSGTLAKNIQYF. The CDR3 nucleotides are TGTGCCAGCAGCGCCGGGACTAGCGGGACCTTAGCCAAAAACATTCAGTACTTC.

The chain is built from TRBV5-1 and TRBJ2-7; TRBD1 matches at 8 bases. CDR3 size: 14 residues. Germline CDR1 reads SGHRS; CDR2 reads YFSETQ. J was trimmed by 2 bases and V by 4 bases; bases with no gene match: 5. CDR3 DNA: TGCGCCAGCAGCGACAGGGGTCTTGCCTACGAGCAGTACTTC. Amino acid sequence: CASSDRGLAYEQYF.

The chain joins TRBV19 to TRBJ2-1, with 9 bases lining up with TRBD2. The V segment lost 5 bases and the J segment 3 bases; nucleotides outside the gene matches: 8. The CDR3 covers 16 residues. CDR1 and CDR2 (germline): LNHDA, SQIVND (reference sequence). CDR3 sequence reads: CASSVDSSGVYNEQFF. CDR3 sequence (DNA): TGTGCCAGTAGTGTCGATTCTAGCGGGGTCTACAATGAGCAGTTCTTC.

The chain combines TRBV19 with TRBJ2-7; D not resolved. The V end lost 1 base, the J end lost 3 bases, and 7 bases lay between the germline ends. The CDR3 is 13 amino acids. Per germline, CDR1 LNHDA and CDR2 SQIVND (reference sequence). The CDR3 sequence is CASSIAAGYEQYF. The CDR3 nucleotides are TGTGCCAGTAGTATAGCGGCAGGCTACGAGCAGTACTTC.

This chain joins TRBV7-8 and TRBJ2-1; 7 bases fit TRBD1. CDR3 length: 15 residues. Losses at the gene ends were 6 bases for V and 0 bases for J; bases not matched to a gene: 5. Germline assignment: CDR1 SGHVS and CDR2 FQNEAQ. DNA of the CDR3: TGTGCCAGCAGAAAAGACAGGGCCTCCTACAATGAGCAGTTCTTC. Its protein is CASRKDRASYNEQFF.

This chain joins TRBV27 and TRBJ2-4; D is ambiguous. The CDR3 runs 10 residues. Between the trimmed V and J ends, which lost 8 bases and 8 bases, there was a span of 7 bases. CDR1 and CDR2 from the germline V gene are MNHEY and SMNVEV (reference sequence). The CDR3 spells CASGRDIQYF. The CDR3 region has the DNA TGTGCCAGCGGTCGAGACATTCAGTACTTC.